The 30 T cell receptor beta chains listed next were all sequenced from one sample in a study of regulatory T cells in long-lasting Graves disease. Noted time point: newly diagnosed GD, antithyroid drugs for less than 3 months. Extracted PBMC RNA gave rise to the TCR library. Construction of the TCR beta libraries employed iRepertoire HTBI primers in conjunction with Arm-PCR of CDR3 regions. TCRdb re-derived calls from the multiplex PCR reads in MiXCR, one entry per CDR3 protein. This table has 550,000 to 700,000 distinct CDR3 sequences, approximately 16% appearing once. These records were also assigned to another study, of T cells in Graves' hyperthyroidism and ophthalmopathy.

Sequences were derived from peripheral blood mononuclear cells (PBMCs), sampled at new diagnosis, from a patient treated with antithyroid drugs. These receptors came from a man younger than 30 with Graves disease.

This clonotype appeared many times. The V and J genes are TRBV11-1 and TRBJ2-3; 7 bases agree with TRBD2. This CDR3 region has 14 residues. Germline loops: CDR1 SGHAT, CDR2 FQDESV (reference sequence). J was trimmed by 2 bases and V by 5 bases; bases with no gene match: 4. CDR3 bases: TGTGCCAGCAGCCGAGCGGGACCCACAGATACGCAGTATTTT. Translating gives CASSRAGPTDTQYF.

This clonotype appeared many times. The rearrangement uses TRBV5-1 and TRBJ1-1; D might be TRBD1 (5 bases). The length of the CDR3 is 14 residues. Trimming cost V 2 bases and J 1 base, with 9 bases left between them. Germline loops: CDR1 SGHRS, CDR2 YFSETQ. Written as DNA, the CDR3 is TGCGCCAGCAGCTTCTTACAGGCGAACACTGAAGCTTTCTTT. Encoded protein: CASSFLQANTEAFF. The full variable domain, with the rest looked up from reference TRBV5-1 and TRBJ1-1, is KAGVTQTPRYLIKTRGQQVTLSCSPISGHRSVSWYQQTPGQGLQFLFEYFSETQRNKGNFPGRFSGRQFSNSRSEMNVSTLELGDSALYLCASSFLQANTEAFFGQGTRLTVV.

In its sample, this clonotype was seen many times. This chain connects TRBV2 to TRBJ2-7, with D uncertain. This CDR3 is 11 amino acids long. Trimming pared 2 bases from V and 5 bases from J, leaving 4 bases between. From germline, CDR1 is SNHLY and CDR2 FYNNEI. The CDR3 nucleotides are TGTGCCAGCAGTGAATATCACGAGCAGTACTTC. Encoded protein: CASSEYHEQYF.

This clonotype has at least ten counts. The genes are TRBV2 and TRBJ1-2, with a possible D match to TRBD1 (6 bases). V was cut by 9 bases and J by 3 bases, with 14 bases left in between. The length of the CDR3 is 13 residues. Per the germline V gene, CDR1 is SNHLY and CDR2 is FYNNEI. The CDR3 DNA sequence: TGTGCCAGTACCGGGACACCTCACTATGGCTACACCTTC. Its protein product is CASTGTPHYGYTF.

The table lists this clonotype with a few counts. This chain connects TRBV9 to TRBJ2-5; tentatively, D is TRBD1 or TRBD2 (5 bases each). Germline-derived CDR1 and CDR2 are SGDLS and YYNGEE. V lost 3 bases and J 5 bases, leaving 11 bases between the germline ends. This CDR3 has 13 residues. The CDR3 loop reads CASSDVGEETQYF. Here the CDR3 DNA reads TGTGCCAGCAGCGACGTAGGGGAGGAGACCCAGTACTTC. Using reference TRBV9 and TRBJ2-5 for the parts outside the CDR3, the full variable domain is DSGVTQTPKHLITATGQRVTLRCSPRSGDLSVYWYQQSLDQGLQFLIQYYNGEERAKGNILERFSAQQFPDLHSELNLSSLELGDSALYFCASSDVGEETQYFGPGTRLLVL.

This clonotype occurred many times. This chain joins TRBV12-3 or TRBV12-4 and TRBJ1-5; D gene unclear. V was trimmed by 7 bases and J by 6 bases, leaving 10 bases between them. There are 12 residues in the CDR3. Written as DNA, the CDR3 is TGTGCCAGCACCTCAGGCGGTCAGCCCCAGCATTTT. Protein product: CASTSGGQPQHF.

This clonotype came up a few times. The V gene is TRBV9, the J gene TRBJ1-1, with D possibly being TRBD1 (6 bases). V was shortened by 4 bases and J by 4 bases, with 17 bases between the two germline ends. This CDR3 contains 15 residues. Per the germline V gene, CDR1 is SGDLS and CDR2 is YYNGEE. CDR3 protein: CASSPGRGAGTEAFF. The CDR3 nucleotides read TGTGCCAGCAGCCCGGGCAGGGGAGCGGGCACTGAAGCTTTCTTT.

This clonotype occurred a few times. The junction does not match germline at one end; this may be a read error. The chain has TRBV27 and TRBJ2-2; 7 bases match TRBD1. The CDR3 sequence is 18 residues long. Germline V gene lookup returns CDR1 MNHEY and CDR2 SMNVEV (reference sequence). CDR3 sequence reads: CVSSFRGIGTVNTGELFF. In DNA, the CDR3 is TGTGTCAGCAGTTTTCGGGGAATTGGGACAGTCAACACCGGGGAGCTGTTTTTT.

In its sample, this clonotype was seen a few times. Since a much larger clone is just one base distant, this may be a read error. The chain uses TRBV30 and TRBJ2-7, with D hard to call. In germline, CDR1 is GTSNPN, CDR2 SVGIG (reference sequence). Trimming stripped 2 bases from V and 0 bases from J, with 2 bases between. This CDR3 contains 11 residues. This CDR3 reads CAWSRSYEQYF. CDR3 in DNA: TGTGCCTGGAGTCGCTCCTACGAGCAGTACTTC. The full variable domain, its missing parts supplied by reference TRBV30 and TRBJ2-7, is SQTIHQWPATLVQPVGSPLSLECTVEGTSNPNLYWYRQAAGRGLQLLFYSVGIGQISSEVPQNLSASRPQDRQFILSSKKLLLSDSGFYLCAWSRSYEQYFGPGTRLTVT.

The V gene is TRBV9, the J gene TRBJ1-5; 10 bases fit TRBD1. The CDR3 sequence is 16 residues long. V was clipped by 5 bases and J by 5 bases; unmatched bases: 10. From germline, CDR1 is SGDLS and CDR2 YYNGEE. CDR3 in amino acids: CASSGAGTGADQPQHF. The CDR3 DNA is TGTGCCAGCAGTGGAGCCGGGACAGGGGCGGATCAGCCCCAGCATTTT.

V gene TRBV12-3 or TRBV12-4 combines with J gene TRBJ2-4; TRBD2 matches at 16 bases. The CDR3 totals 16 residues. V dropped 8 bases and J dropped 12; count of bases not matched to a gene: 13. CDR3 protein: CASGTSGRASGMDQYF. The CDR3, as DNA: TGTGCCAGCGGGACTAGCGGGAGGGCCTCGGGTATGGATCAGTACTTC.

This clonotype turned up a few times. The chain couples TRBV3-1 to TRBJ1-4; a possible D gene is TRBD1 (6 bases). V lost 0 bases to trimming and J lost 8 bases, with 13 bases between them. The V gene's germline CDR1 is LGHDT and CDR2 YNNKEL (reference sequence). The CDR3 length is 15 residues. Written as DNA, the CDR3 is TGTGCCAGCAGCCAAGATAGCGGGGGCGCGGAAAAACTGTTTTTT. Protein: CASSQDSGGAEKLFF.

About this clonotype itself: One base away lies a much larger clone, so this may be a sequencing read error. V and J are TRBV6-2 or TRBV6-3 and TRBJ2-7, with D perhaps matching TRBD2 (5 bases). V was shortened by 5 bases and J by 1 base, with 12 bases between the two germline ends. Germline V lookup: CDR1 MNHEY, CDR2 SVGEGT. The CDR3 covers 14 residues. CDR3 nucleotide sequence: TGTGCCAGCAGTCTCACTCGGACTTCCTACGAGCAGTACTTC. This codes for CASSLTRTSYEQYF.

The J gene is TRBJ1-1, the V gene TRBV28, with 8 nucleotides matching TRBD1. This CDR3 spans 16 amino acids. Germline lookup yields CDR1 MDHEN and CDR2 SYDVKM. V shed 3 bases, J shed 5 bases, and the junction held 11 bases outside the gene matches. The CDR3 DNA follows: TGTGCCAGCAGTTTGATGGCAGGGGGCGCGAGAACTGAAGCTTTCTTT. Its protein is CASSLMAGGARTEAFF. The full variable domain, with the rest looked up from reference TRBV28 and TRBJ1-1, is DVKVTQSSRYLVKRTGEKVFLECVQDMDHENMFWYRQDPGLGLRLIYFSYDVKMKEKGDIPEGYSVSREKKERFSLILESASTNQTSMYLCASSLMAGGARTEAFFGQGTRLTVV.

CDR3 loop: CASSPEGAGVDTQYF. The CDR3 DNA reads as TGCGCCAGCAGCCCGGAAGGGGCGGGAGTAGATACGCAGTATTTT. V and J are TRBV5-1 and TRBJ2-3, with 7 bases fitting TRBD2. From germline, CDR1 is SGHRS and CDR2 YFSETQ. The CDR3 is 15 amino acids. The trim removed 4 bases at V and 5 bases at J, leaving 10 bases unmatched.

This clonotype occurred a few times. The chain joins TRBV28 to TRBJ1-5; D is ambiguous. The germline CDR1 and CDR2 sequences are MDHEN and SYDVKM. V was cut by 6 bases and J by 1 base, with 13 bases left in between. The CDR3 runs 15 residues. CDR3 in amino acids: CASSPGVESNQPQHF. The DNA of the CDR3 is TGTGCCAGCAGCCCGGGTGTTGAGAGCAATCAGCCCCAGCATTTT.

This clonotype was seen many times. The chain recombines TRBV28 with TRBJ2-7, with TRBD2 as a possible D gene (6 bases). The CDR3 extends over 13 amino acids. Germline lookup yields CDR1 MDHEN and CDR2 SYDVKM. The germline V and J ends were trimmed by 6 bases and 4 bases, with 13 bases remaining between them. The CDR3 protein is CASRSRGGYEQYF. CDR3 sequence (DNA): TGTGCCAGCAGAAGCCGGGGAGGATACGAGCAGTACTTC. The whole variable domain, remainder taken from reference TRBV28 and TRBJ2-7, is DVKVTQSSRYLVKRTGEKVFLECVQDMDHENMFWYRQDPGLGLRLIYFSYDVKMKEKGDIPEGYSVSREKKERFSLILESASTNQTSMYLCASRSRGGYEQYFGPGTRLTVT.

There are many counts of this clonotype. The CDR3 nucleotides read TGTGCCAGCAGTCCCGGGGGGGGTTCGAACACTGAAGCTTTCTTT. Translating gives CASSPGGGSNTEAFF. The chain couples TRBV6-2 or TRBV6-3 to TRBJ1-1, with a possible D match to TRBD1 (5 bases). This CDR3 is built from 15 residues. V lost 5 bases, J lost 1 base, and 14 bases lay in between. Germline V gene lookup returns CDR1 MNHEY and CDR2 SVGEGT.

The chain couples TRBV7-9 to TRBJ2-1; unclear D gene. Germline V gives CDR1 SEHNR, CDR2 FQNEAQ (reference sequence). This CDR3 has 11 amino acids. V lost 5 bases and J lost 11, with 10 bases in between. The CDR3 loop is CASSAQGKQFF. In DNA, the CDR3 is TGTGCCAGCAGCGCACAAGGGAAGCAGTTCTTC.

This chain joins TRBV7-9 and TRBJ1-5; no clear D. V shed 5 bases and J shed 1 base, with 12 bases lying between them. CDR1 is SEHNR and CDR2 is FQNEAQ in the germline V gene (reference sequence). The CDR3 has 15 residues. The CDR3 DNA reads TGTGCCAGCAGCCAGCTCCCGGACAGCAATCAGCCCCAGCATTTT. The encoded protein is CASSQLPDSNQPQHF.

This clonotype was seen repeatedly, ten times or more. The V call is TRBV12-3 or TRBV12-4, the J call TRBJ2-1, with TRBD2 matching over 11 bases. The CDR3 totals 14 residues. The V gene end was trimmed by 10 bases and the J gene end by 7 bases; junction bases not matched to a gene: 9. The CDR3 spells CANTWASGRNEQFF. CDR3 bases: TGTGCCAACACCTGGGCTAGCGGGAGGAATGAGCAGTTCTTC.

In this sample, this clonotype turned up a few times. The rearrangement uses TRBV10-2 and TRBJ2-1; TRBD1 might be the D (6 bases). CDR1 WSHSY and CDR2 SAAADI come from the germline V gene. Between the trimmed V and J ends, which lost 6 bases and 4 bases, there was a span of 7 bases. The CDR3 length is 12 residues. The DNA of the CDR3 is TGCGCCAGCAGGGACAGATACAATGAGCAGTTCTTC. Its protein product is CASRDRYNEQFF.

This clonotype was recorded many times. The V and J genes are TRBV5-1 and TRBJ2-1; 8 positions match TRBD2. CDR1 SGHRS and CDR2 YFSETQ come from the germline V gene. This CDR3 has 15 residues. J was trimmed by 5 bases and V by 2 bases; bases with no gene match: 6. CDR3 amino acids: CASSFGGLGNNEQFF. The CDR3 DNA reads TGCGCCAGCAGCTTCGGGGGACTAGGTAACAATGAGCAGTTCTTC.

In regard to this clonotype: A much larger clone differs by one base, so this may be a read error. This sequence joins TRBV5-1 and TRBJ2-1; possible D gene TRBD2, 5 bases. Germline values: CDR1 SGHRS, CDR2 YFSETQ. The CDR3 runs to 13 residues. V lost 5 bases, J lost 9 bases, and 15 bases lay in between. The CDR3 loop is CASRGLHGSEQFF. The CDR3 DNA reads TGCGCCAGCAGGGGCTTGCATGGGAGTGAGCAGTTCTTC.

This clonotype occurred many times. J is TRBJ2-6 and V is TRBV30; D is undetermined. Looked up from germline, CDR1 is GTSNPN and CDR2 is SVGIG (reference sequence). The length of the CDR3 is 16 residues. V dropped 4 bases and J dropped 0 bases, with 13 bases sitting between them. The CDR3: CAWKEIGSSGANVLTF. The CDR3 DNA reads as TGTGCCTGGAAAGAGATTGGTTCCTCTGGGGCCAACGTCCTGACTTTC. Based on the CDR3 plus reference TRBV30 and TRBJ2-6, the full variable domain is SQTIHQWPATLVQPVGSPLSLECTVEGTSNPNLYWYRQAAGRGLQLLFYSVGIGQISSEVPQNLSASRPQDRQFILSSKKLLLSDSGFYLCAWKEIGSSGANVLTFGAGSRLTVL.

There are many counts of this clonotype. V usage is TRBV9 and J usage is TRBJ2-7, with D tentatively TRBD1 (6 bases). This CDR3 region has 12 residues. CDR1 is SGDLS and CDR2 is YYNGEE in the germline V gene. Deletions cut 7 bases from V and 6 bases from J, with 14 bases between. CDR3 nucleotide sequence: TGTGCCAGCGCCAGGGGTTTAGGCGAGCAGTACTTC. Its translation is CASARGLGEQYF.

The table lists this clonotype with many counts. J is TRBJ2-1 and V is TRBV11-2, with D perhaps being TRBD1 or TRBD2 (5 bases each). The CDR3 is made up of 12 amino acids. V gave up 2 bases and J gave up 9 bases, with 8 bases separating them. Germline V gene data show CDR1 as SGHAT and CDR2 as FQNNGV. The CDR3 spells CASSLRGVEQFF. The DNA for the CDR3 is TGTGCCAGCAGCTTACGAGGGGTTGAGCAGTTCTTC.

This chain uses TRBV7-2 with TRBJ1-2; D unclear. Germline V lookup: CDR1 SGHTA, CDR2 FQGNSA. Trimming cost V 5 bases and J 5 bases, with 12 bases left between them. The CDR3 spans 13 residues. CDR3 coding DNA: TGTGCCAGCAGCCCGGAGCCGGATTATGGCTACACCTTC. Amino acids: CASSPEPDYGYTF.

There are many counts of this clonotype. The CDR3 DNA reads TGTGCCAGCAGAGATCACAGGGGATTGGGCACCGGGGAGCTGTTTTTT. This translates into CASRDHRGLGTGELFF. The rearrangement joins TRBV7-9 to TRBJ2-2, with TRBD1 matching over 7 bases. The CDR3 runs to 16 residues. In germline, CDR1 is SEHNR, CDR2 FQNEAQ (reference sequence). Unmatched junction bases numbered 11, after V lost 6 bases and J lost 4 bases.

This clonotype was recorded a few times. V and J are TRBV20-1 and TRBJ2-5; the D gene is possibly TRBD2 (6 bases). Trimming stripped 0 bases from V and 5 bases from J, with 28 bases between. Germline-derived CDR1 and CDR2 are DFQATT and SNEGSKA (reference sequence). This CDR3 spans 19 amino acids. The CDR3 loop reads CSARDHGPRRPGEVETQYF. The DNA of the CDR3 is TGCAGTGCTAGAGATCACGGTCCCCGGAGGCCGGGAGAGGTTGAGACCCAGTACTTC.